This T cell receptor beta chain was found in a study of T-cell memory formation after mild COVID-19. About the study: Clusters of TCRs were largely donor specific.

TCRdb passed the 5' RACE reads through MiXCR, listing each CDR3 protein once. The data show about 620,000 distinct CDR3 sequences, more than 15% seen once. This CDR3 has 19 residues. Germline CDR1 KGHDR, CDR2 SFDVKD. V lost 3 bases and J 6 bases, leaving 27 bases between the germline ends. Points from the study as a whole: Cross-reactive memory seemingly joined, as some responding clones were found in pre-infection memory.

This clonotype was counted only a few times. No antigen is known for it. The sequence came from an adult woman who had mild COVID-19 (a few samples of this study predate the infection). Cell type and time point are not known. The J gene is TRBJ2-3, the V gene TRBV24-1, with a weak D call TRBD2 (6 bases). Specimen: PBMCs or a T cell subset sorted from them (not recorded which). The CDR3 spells CATSDPQRALYGLRDTQYF. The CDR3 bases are TGTGCCACCAGTGATCCCCAGCGGGCGTTATATGGACTCCGCGATACGCAGTATTTT.